The clone carrying this TCR beta chain was seen a handful of times. This record belongs to a study of T cells after yellow fever vaccination. MiXCR, run by TCRdb on the 5' RACE reads, gives a single entry per CDR3 protein. The sample consists of about 340,000 distinct CDR3 sequences, roughly an eighth of them appearing once. Trimming removed 2 bases at V and 4 bases at J, with 14 bases between. The CDR3 consists of 15 residues. Germline V gives CDR1 LGHNA, CDR2 YSLEER. This specimen was CD4+ T cells sorted from PBMCs, taken 15 days after the yellow fever booster vaccination. V gene TRBV4-3 combines with J gene TRBJ2-5, with D possibly matching TRBD1 (6 bases). The clonotype originates from a man younger than 35 who received the YFV17D yellow fever vaccine. For the CDR3, the DNA is TGCGCCAGCAGCCAAACCTTGAAAGGGGGAGAGACCCAGTACTTC. Protein: CASSQTLKGGETQYF.